These T cell receptor beta chains were read from a single sample in a study of patients and donors after allogeneic stem cell transplantation. Each CDR3 protein gets one entry after TCRdb re-called the RT-PCR reads with MiXCR. The sample carries about 230,000 distinct CDR3 sequences, about 14% recorded once. Source material: blood, either unsorted or a sorted T cell fraction (not recorded which). These receptors all stem from a human donor who was either an allogeneic HSCT recipient or a stem cell or donor lymphocyte infusion donor (not recorded which). It is not recorded whose cells these are; they may come from a transplant donor. Both conserved end residues are part of each CDR3. The D gene is left open where the match is weak. The size field is filled for only some rows; it gives once, few, many or a size class.

D gene	J gene	clone size	V gene	CDR3 DNA	CDR3 protein
.	TRBJ2-5	many	TRBV7-2	TGTGCCAGCAGCTTACTGGCGGGACAAGAGACCCAGTACTTC	CASSLLAGQETQYF
.	TRBJ1-6	.	TRBV20-1	TGCAGTGCTAGAGCCGGGCCCATCTCCTATAATTCACCCCTCCACTTT	CSARAGPISYNSPLHF
TRBD2	TRBJ2-1	.	TRBV6-1	TGTGCCAGCAGTGGGAGACTAGCCGACAATGAGCAGTTCTTC	CASSGRLADNEQFF
.	TRBJ2-5	.	TRBV20-1	TGCAGTGCTAGAGACTCCAGGGGCCTCCAAGAGACCCAGTACTTC	CSARDSRGLQETQYF
.	TRBJ2-1	.	TRBV19	TGTGCCAGCTCTAGTAAGATGGGGGTGGAGCAGTTCTTC	CASSSKMGVEQFF
TRBD2	TRBJ2-2	.	TRBV11-2	TGTGCCAGCAGCCCCTCCTTTGCGGGAGTGGTCGGGGAGCTGTTTTTT	CASSPSFAGVVGELFF
.	TRBJ1-6	many	TRBV5-1	TGCGCCAGCAGCTTGGAGCAGGCGAATTCACCCCTCCACTTT	CASSLEQANSPLHF
TRBD2	TRBJ2-3	.	TRBV5-1	TGCGCCAGCAGCGTAGGACTAGCGCAAGGAGATACGCAGTATTTT	CASSVGLAQGDTQYF
.	TRBJ2-1	few	TRBV5-1	TGCGCCAGCAGCCTCGCCTTATCTAGCACGGGCCTGAATGAGCAGTTCTTC	CASSLALSSTGLNEQFF
TRBD2	TRBJ2-5	.	TRBV7-2	TGTGCCAGCAGCTTTTCGGTCGGGAGGGCAGGAGAGACCCAGTACTTC	CASSFSVGRAGETQYF
.	TRBJ2-1	.	TRBV20-1	TGCAGTGCTAGCATCAGGGTGGTGGGTTACAATGAGCAGTTCTTC	CSASIRVVGYNEQFF
TRBD1	TRBJ1-3	.	TRBV13	TGTGCCAGCAGCCAGCGGACAGGGTCAGGAAACACCATATATTTT	CASSQRTGSGNTIYF
TRBD2	TRBJ2-3	.	TRBV11-1	TGTGCCAGCAGCTTAGCGGGGATAGCGGGAGTCGGTGATACGCAGTATTTT	CASSLAGIAGVGDTQYF
.	TRBJ1-3	.	TRBV30	TGTGCCTGGAGCATTACAGGGATTTCATCCGGAAACACCATATATTTT	CAWSITGISSGNTIYF
.	TRBJ1-1	.	TRBV9	TGTGCCAGCAGCTCGAGGGGTGATATGAACACTGAAGCTTTCTTT	CASSSRGDMNTEAFF
.	TRBJ2-6	.	TRBV7-3	TGTGCCAGCAGCTTACTCAGGGCCTCTGGGGCCAACGTCCTGACTTTC	CASSLLRASGANVLTF
TRBD2	TRBJ2-7	many	TRBV27	TGTGCCAGCAGTCTCGTGGGGGGGGTCGGTGGGGCCTACGAGCAGTACTTC	CASSLVGGVGGAYEQYF
.	TRBJ1-4	.	TRBV20-1	TGCAGCACTCCCCGGGACGGTAATGAAAAACTGTTTTTT	CSTPRDGNEKLFF
.	TRBJ2-7	many	TRBV20-1	TGCAGTCCCCAGGCCAGCGGATCGGTCGAGCAGTACTTC	CSPQASGSVEQYF
.	TRBJ1-1	many	TRBV6-2/TRBV6-3	TGTGCCAGCAGTAACGGGGGCACTGAAGCTTTCTTT	CASSNGGTEAFF
.	TRBJ1-1	many	TRBV20-1	TGCAGTGCTAGATTTTCCGAAGCTACGAACACTGAAGCTTTCTTT	CSARFSEATNTEAFF
TRBD1	TRBJ2-7	many	TRBV4-1	TGCGCCAGCAGCCAACAGACAGGGGGTAGGGAGCAGTACTTC	CASSQQTGGREQYF
.	TRBJ1-1	many	TRBV28	TGTGCCAGCACCGATGGGGGGGCGAACACTGAAGCTTTCTTT	CASTDGGANTEAFF
.	TRBJ1-5	few	TRBV28	TGTGCCAGCAGTCCCCGCGGAGGGCTGACGAACAATCAGCCCCAGCATTTT	CASSPRGGLTNNQPQHF
.	TRBJ1-5	few	TRBV20-1	TGCAGTGCTTCCACAGGGACGGATGTCAATCAGCCCCAGCATTTT	CSASTGTDVNQPQHF
TRBD2	TRBJ2-1	.	TRBV10-3	TGTGCCATCAGTGCGGGAGCGGGAACCGATGAGCAGTTCTTC	CAISAGAGTDEQFF
TRBD2	TRBJ2-1	many	TRBV7-3	TGTGCCAGCAGCTTAGGACTAGCGGGAACCACTGAGCAGTTCTTC	CASSLGLAGTTEQFF
TRBD2	TRBJ2-1	few	TRBV4-3	TGCGCCAGCAGCCAAGAAGTTAGCGGGGGTAATGAGCAGTTCTTC	CASSQEVSGGNEQFF
TRBD1	TRBJ1-1	many	TRBV12-3/TRBV12-4	TGTGCCAGCAGCCGACAGGGAGGCACTGAAGCTTTCTTT	CASSRQGGTEAFF
.	TRBJ1-2	few	TRBV2	TGTGCCAGCAGATCCCCCAGTGGGGAGACAGTCTATGGCTACACCTTC	CASRSPSGETVYGYTF
TRBD2	TRBJ2-2	.	TRBV20-1	TGCAGTGCTCGAACTAGCGGAACGAACACCGGGGAGCTGTTTTTT	CSARTSGTNTGELFF
TRBD1	TRBJ2-7	.	TRBV7-2	TGTGCCAGCAGCCAGACAGGGCACCACGAGCAGTACTTC	CASSQTGHHEQYF
.	TRBJ1-2	.	TRBV6-2/TRBV6-3	TGTGCCAGCAGACCTAATGGGCATGGCTACACCTTC	CASRPNGHGYTF
.	TRBJ2-7	many	TRBV5-8	TGTGCCAGCAGGGCCGGACGGCGCTCCTACGAGCAGTACTTC	CASRAGRRSYEQYF
.	TRBJ2-5	.	TRBV20-1	TGCAGTGCTAGTCACCGTGGGGGAGGAGAGACCCAGTACTTC	CSASHRGGGETQYF
.	TRBJ2-7	few	TRBV7-9	TGTGCCAGCAGCTTAGCCGACCGCTACGAGCAGTACTTC	CASSLADRYEQYF
.	TRBJ2-1	.	TRBV5-1	TGCGCCAGCAGCTTGGACCCCAGCTCCTACAATGAGCAGTTCTTC	CASSLDPSSYNEQFF
.	TRBJ2-5	once	TRBV5-4	TGTGCCAGCAGCCCGGCCTTGGGGGTGGAGGGGACCCAGTACTTC	CASSPALGVEGTQYF
.	TRBJ2-5	.	TRBV5-1	TGCGCCAGCAGCATCGAGCCCCGGGAGACCCAGTACTTC	CASSIEPRETQYF
.	TRBJ2-2	.	TRBV7-3	TGTGCCAGCAGCCAAACCCAAGCGGTGGCCGGGGAGCTGTTTTTT	CASSQTQAVAGELFF
TRBD1	TRBJ2-7	.	TRBV11-3	TGTGCCAGCAGCTACAGGGGGCATAGCTCCTACGAGCAGTACTTC	CASSYRGHSSYEQYF
.	TRBJ1-5	many	TRBV15	TGTGCCACCAGCAGAGATAATTTGGCCTTTCAGGGCGATCAGCCCCAGCATTTT	CATSRDNLAFQGDQPQHF
.	TRBJ1-2	many	TRBV20-1	TGCAGTGCTAGTCGAGGGGGGACCTATGGCTACACCTTC	CSASRGGTYGYTF
TRBD2	TRBJ2-1	many	TRBV12-3/TRBV12-4	TGTGCCAGCAGTTTAGAGAAGGGACTAGCGGGGTCCTACAATGAGCAGTTCTTC	CASSLEKGLAGSYNEQFF
.	TRBJ2-6	many	TRBV3-1	TGTGCCAGCAGCCAGAGGGGAGGTGGGGCCAACGTCCTGACTTTC	CASSQRGGGANVLTF
.	TRBJ1-2	.	TRBV12-3/TRBV12-4	TGTGCCAGCAGTAATCGTTCCCCTAACTATGGCTACACCTTC	CASSNRSPNYGYTF
TRBD2	TRBJ2-2	.	TRBV7-3	TGTGCCAGCAAGAGAGCGGGGGGGCAAGACACCGGGGAGCTGTTTTTT	CASKRAGGQDTGELFF
.	TRBJ2-3	many	TRBV7-9	TGTGCCAGCAAATCTGGAGAGGAAAATACGCAGTATTTT	CASKSGEENTQYF
TRBD2	TRBJ2-7	many	TRBV7-9	TGTGCCAGCAGCTATGGGACTAGCTCCTACGAGCAGTACTTC	CASSYGTSSYEQYF
.	TRBJ1-5	.	TRBV7-2	TGTGCCAGCACACCGACAGTTAGCAATCAGCCCCAGCATTTT	CASTPTVSNQPQHF
.	TRBJ2-2	many	TRBV7-3	TGTGCCAGCAGCCCCGGGACTCATGGGTCCGGGGAGCTGTTTTTT	CASSPGTHGSGELFF
.	TRBJ2-7	.	TRBV18	TGTGCCAGCTCACCGTCGGCCTGGGAGGCCTACGAGCAGTACTTC	CASSPSAWEAYEQYF
.	TRBJ1-5	.	TRBV19	TGTGCCAGTAGTCAGACAGCAAGCAATCAGCCCCAGCATTTT	CASSQTASNQPQHF
TRBD1	TRBJ2-1	.	TRBV7-9	TGTGCCAGCAGCCCCGACAGGGGACCTTACAATGAGCAGTTCTTC	CASSPDRGPYNEQFF
.	TRBJ1-5	few	TRBV21-1	TGTGCCAGCAGGATGGACAGACCCCAGCATTTT	CASRMDRPQHF